This T cell receptor (beta chain) comes out of a study of cytomegalovirus exposure and HLA in healthy donors. A single count supports this clone. The antigen is undetermined. The PCR contained 60 Vbeta and 13 Jbeta primers. Assay: immunoSEQ multiplex PCR; the TCRdb copy retains only in-frame clones and omits some. The sample consists of 110,000 to 150,000 clones, more than 60% of them appearing once. Study-wide findings and caveats: Reports indicate that TCR beta sequences accurately predicted the HLA-A and HLA-B alleles of most subjects.

V lost 5 bases and J lost 2, with 26 bases in between. The CDR3 sequence is 18 residues long. The germline gives CDR1 SGHNT, CDR2 YYREEE (reference sequence). Sequencing was carried out using PBMCs. This receptor was identified in a male donor in good health and CMV-seronegative. V and J are TRBV5-4 and TRBJ2-7; the D gene is possibly TRBD2 (6 bases). The CDR3 loop reads CASSPGAWRRTQTYEQYF. The CDR3 DNA follows: TGTGCCAGCAGTCCGGGAGCATGGCGCAGGACGCAAACCTACGAGCAGTACTTC. Complete variable domain (other parts from reference TRBV5-4 and TRBJ2-7): ETGVTQSPTHLIKTRGQQVTLRCSSQSGHNTVSWYQQALGQGPQFIFQYYREEENGRGNFPPRFSGLQFPNYSSELNVNALELDDSALYLCASSPGAWRRTQTYEQYFGPGTRLTVT.